Listed below are T cell receptor beta chains from one sample, sequenced in a study of early T cells in non-severe SARS-CoV-2 infection. TCRdb re-derived calls from the 5' RACE reads in MiXCR, one entry per CDR3 protein. The sample carries under 85,000 distinct CDR3 sequences, roughly 14% recorded once. The sample consisted of whole blood, taken at baseline. The source is an adult who was a healthcare worker with PCR-confirmed SARS-CoV-2 infection or an uninfected control (not recorded which). CDR3s include the opening cysteine and the closing phenylalanine or tryptophan. A D gene is named only where the DNA matches it firmly. Some rows have no size entry. The others give once, few or many, or a class for an expanded clone.

TRBJ2-1	-	TRBV20-1	TRBD2	TGCAGTGCTAGAGATGGCGGGAGAGAAAATGAGCAGTTCTTC	CSARDGGRENEQFF
TRBJ2-7	-	TRBV5-8	TRBD1	TGTGCCAGCAGCTTGGGACAGGGGGCCTCCTACGAGCAGTACTTC	CASSLGQGASYEQYF
TRBJ1-2	many	TRBV7-3	-	TGTGCCAGCAGCTTAACCAGCGGAAACTATGGCTACACCTTC	CASSLTSGNYGYTF
TRBJ2-3	few	TRBV11-3	TRBD2	TGTGCCAGCAGCTCCAGGACTAGCGGGACAGATACGCAGTATTTT	CASSSRTSGTDTQYF
TRBJ2-1	few	TRBV24-1	-	TGTGCCACCAGTGATTTGGTGACGGAAAGGGGGGAGCAGTTCTTC	CATSDLVTERGEQFF
TRBJ1-5	-	TRBV28	-	TGTGCCAGCAGTTCCCGGGGGGTAGAAGGCAATCAGCCCCAGCATTTT	CASSSRGVEGNQPQHF
TRBJ2-1	few	TRBV20-1	-	TGCAGTGCTAGAGAGGAGGGGGCCCCCTTCAATGAGCAGTTCTTC	CSAREEGAPFNEQFF
TRBJ2-7	-	TRBV7-9	TRBD2	TGTGCCAGCAGTCAAGGGACTAGCGGGACTGAGCAGTACTTC	CASSQGTSGTEQYF
TRBJ2-3	many	TRBV28	-	TGTGCCAGCAGCCCCCAGGGACATACGCAGTATTTT	CASSPQGHTQYF
TRBJ2-3	-	TRBV6-4	-	TGTGCCAGCAGTGACCCCCAGCTCGGGGATACGCAGTATTTT	CASSDPQLGDTQYF
TRBJ2-7	many	TRBV20-1	-	TGCAGTGCTAGAGATGTCCCCCAAGGGGAGCCGCACGAGCAGTACTTC	CSARDVPQGEPHEQYF
TRBJ2-1	few	TRBV6-5	-	TGTGCCAGCTTAGGGGATTACAATGAGCAGTTCTTC	CASLGDYNEQFF
TRBJ1-2	-	TRBV20-1	TRBD1	TGCGTAAGAGGACAGGGGAACTATGGCTACACCTTC	CVRGQGNYGYTF
TRBJ1-1	-	TRBV20-1	-	TGCAGTGCTAGAGCAGGCACGAACACTGAAGCTTTCTTT	CSARAGTNTEAFF
TRBJ2-1	many	TRBV20-1	-	TGCAGTGCTAGGGTCTCCTGGGGAGGAAATGAGCAGTTCTTC	CSARVSWGGNEQFF
TRBJ2-5	few	TRBV20-1	TRBD2	TGCAGTGGGGAGGGAGCGGAGACCCAGTACTTC	CSGEGAETQYF
TRBJ2-2	-	TRBV15	-	TGTGCCACCAGCAGAGATCAGGACGGGGAGCTGTTTTTT	CATSRDQDGELFF
TRBJ2-7	few	TRBV30	-	TGTGCCTGGAGTGGAGTCTACGAGCAGTACTTC	CAWSGVYEQYF
TRBJ2-1	-	TRBV28	TRBD2	TGTGCCAGCAGTTCCACCGGGACTAAGAATAGGAATGAGCAGTTCTTC	CASSSTGTKNRNEQFF
TRBJ2-1	-	TRBV7-8	-	TGTGCCAGCAGCATCTCTTCCGGGACCGACCGACATGAGCAGTTCTTC	CASSISSGTDRHEQFF
TRBJ2-1	-	TRBV10-3	TRBD1	TGTGCCATCAGTGTGACAGGGGGTCTCGATGAGCAGTTCTTC	CAISVTGGLDEQFF
TRBJ2-7	-	TRBV5-4	TRBD2	TGTGCCAGCAGCCTGGGACTAGCGGGAAGGTACGAGCAGTACTTC	CASSLGLAGRYEQYF
TRBJ2-3	few	TRBV18	-	TGTGCCAGCTCACCACCGTCACAGGCGGAAGATACGCAGTATTTT	CASSPPSQAEDTQYF
TRBJ2-2	-	TRBV27	-	TGTGCCAGCAGCGTTTCCGTGATTAGCGGCACCAAAGGGGAGCTGTTTTTT	CASSVSVISGTKGELFF
TRBJ2-5	-	TRBV6-1	TRBD2	TGTGCCAGCAGTGAACGACTAGCGGGAGGGTCAAAGACCCAGTACTTC	CASSERLAGGSKTQYF
TRBJ2-1	many	TRBV27	-	TGTGCCAGCTCCTACCCCGGGACGGCGGAAAATGAGCAGTTCTTC	CASSYPGTAENEQFF
TRBJ2-1	many	TRBV2	TRBD2	TGTGCCAGCTACGGACTAGCGGGGAATGAGCAGTTCTTC	CASYGLAGNEQFF
TRBJ1-5	-	TRBV7-6	-	TGTGCCAGCAGCCCCCCGCCCGGGTACCCCCAGCATTTT	CASSPPPGYPQHF
TRBJ1-6	-	TRBV11-2	-	TGTGCCAGCAGCTTAGCTGTAGAACGGAAAAATTCACCCCTCCACTTT	CASSLAVERKNSPLHF
TRBJ2-1	few	TRBV30	-	TGTGCCTGGAGTGCCAGCGGTAATGAGCAGTTCTTC	CAWSASGNEQFF
TRBJ2-7	-	TRBV29-1	-	TGCAGCGTTGGACTTTCTACCTACGAGCAGTACTTC	CSVGLSTYEQYF
TRBJ2-1	-	TRBV12-3/TRBV12-4	-	TGTGCCAGCGTAAGAGTCAATGAGCAGTTCTTC	CASVRVNEQFF
TRBJ2-1	many	TRBV3-1	-	TGTGCCAGCAGTCTTATTAGGGGTGAGCAGTTCTTC	CASSLIRGEQFF
TRBJ2-1	few	TRBV6-6	TRBD2	TGTGCCAGCAGTTACTCGAAACTAGCGGAGCAGTTCTTC	CASSYSKLAEQFF
TRBJ1-2	many	TRBV21-1	-	TGTGCCAGCAGCAAAGAAGGGAAGGGTAGCGGAGAAGGCTACACCTTC	CASSKEGKGSGEGYTF
TRBJ2-1	few	TRBV5-1	TRBD2	TGCGCCAGCAGCTTGGGGCTAGCGGGTGCGAGCCATGAGCAGTTCTTC	CASSLGLAGASHEQFF
TRBJ2-7	-	TRBV6-6	TRBD2	TGTGCCAGCAGTTACTCGGGAGGGCTTGGGTACGAGCAGTACTTC	CASSYSGGLGYEQYF
TRBJ1-6	-	TRBV9	-	TGTGCCAGCAGCGTTGACGGGGATTCACCCCTCCATTTT	CASSVDGDSPLHF
TRBJ1-1	many	TRBV7-8	TRBD1	TGTGCCAGCAGCTGGGGACAGGGAACTGAAGCTTTCTTT	CASSWGQGTEAFF
TRBJ1-2	many	TRBV7-9	-	TGTGCCAGCAGCTTATTGGGGACAACTAACTATGGCTACACCTTC	CASSLLGTTNYGYTF
TRBJ2-3	-	TRBV7-2	-	TGTGCCAGCAGTCGCGTCGTGGATACGCAGTATTTT	CASSRVVDTQYF
TRBJ2-3	few	TRBV7-6	-	TGTGCCAGCAACTCCGAGGGGGGCACAGATACGCAGTATTTT	CASNSEGGTDTQYF
TRBJ2-5	-	TRBV2	-	TGTGCCAGCACAGCGGATGAAGAGACCCAGTACTTC	CASTADEETQYF
TRBJ2-7	few	TRBV18	-	TGTGCCAGCTCACCCCTTCGGGGGAACGAGCAGTACTTC	CASSPLRGNEQYF
TRBJ1-1	-	TRBV20-1	TRBD1	TGCAGTGCTAGGTTAAACCAGGGGGGGACTGAAGCTTTCTTT	CSARLNQGGTEAFF
TRBJ2-7	few	TRBV2	TRBD1	TGTGCCAGCAATGGACAGGCCTACGAGCAGTACTTC	CASNGQAYEQYF
TRBJ2-7	-	TRBV10-3	-	TGTGCCATCAGTGAGAGGGACGAGCAGTACTTC	CAISERDEQYF
TRBJ2-1	many	TRBV20-1	TRBD2	TGCAGTGCTGGCGGGAGTACCTACAATGAGCAGTTCTTC	CSAGGSTYNEQFF